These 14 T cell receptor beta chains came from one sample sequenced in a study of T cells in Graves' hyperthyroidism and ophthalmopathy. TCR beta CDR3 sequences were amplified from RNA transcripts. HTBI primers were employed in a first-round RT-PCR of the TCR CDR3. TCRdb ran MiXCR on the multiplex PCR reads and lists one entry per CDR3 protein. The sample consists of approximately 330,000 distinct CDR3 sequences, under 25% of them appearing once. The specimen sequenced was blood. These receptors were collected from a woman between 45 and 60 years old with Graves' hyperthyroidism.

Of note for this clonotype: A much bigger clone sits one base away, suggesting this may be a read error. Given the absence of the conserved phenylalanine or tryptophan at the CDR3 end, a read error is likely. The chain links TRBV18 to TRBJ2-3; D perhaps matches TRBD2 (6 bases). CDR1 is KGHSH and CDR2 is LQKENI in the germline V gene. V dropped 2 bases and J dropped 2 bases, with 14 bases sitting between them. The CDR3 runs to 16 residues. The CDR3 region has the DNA TGTGCCAGCTCACCAGCGGGGTTATTGATCACAGATACGCAGTATTCT. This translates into CASSPAGLLITDTQYS.

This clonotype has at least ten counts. The CDR3 DNA follows: TGCAGCGTCTGGACTAGCGGGAGGGGTACCTACGAGCAGTACTTC. As protein: CSVWTSGRGTYEQYF. V usage is TRBV29-1 and J usage is TRBJ2-7, with 15 bases that match TRBD2. Germline CDR1 is SQVTM and CDR2 is ANQGSEA. The CDR3 has 15 residues. V shed 6 bases, J shed 2 bases, and the junction held 5 bases outside the gene matches.

Written as DNA, the CDR3 is TGTGCCAGCAGTTTACGTCAAGAGAACTATGGCTACACCTTC. Protein product: CASSLRQENYGYTF. This chain joins TRBV12-3 or TRBV12-4 and TRBJ1-2; D remains unclear. The CDR3 loop spans 14 amino acids. Trimming left V 2 bases short and J 2 bases short, with 9 bases between.

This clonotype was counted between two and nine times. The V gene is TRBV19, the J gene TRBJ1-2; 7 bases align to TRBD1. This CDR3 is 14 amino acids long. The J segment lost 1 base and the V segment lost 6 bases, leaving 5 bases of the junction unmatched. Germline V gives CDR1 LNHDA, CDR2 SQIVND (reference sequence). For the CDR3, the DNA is TGTGCCAGTAGAACACAGGGGATTAACTATGGCTACACCTTC. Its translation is CASRTQGINYGYTF.

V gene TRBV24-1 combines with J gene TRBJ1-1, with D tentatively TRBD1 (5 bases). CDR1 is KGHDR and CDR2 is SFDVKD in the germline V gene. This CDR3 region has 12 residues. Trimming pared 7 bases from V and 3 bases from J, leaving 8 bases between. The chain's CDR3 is CATSRGDTEAFF. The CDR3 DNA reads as TGTGCCACCAGCCGGGGGGACACTGAAGCTTTCTTT.

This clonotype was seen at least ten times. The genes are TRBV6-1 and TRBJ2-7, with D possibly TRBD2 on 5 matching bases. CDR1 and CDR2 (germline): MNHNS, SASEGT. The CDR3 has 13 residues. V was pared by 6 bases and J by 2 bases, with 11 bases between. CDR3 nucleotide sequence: TGTGCCAGCAGCCGCGGGTCTACCTACGAGCAGTACTTC. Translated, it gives CASSRGSTYEQYF.

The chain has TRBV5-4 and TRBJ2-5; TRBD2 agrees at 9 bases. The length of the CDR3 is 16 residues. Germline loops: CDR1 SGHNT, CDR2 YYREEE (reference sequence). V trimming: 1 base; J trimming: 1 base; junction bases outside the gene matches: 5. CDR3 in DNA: TGTGCCAGCAGCTTGCCCGGGACTAGCACCCAAGAGACCCAGTACTTC. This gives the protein CASSLPGTSTQETQYF.

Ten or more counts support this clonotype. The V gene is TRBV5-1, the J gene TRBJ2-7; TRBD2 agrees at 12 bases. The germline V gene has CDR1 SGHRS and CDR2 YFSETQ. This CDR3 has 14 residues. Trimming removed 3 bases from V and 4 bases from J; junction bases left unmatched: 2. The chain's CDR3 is CASSSGTSGYEQYF. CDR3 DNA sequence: TGCGCCAGCAGCTCCGGGACTAGCGGGTACGAGCAGTACTTC.

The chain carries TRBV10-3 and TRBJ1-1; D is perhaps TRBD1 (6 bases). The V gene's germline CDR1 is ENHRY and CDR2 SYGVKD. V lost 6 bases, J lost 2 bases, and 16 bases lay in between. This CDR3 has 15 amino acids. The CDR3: CAIRPLRGANTEAFF. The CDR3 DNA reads TGTGCCATCAGGCCCTTACGGGGGGCAAACACTGAAGCTTTCTTT.

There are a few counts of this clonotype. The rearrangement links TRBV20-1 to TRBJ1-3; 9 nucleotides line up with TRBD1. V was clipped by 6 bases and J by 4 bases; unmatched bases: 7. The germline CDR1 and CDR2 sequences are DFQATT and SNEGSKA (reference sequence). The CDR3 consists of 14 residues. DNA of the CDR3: TGCAGTGCCCCACGACAGGGGGGAGGAAACACCATATATTTT. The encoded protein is CSAPRQGGGNTIYF.

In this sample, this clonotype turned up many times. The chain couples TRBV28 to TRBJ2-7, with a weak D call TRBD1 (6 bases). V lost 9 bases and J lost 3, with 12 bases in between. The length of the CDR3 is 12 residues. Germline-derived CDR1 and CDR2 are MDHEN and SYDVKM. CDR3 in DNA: TGTGCCAGTACCCGGGACAACTACGAGCAGTACTTC. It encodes CASTRDNYEQYF.

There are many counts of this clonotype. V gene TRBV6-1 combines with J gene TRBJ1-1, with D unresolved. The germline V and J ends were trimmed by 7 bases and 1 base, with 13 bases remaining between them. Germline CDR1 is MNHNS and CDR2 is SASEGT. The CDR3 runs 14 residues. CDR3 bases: TGTGCCAGCACTCGACGGGTGGCGAACACTGAAGCTTTCTTT. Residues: CASTRRVANTEAFF.

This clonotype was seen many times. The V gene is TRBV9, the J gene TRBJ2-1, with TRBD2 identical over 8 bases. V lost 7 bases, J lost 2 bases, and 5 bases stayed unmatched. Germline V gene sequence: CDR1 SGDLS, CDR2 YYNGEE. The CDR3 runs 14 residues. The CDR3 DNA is TGTGCCAGCGGCACCGGGGGGGCCTACAATGAGCAGTTCTTC. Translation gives CASGTGGAYNEQFF.

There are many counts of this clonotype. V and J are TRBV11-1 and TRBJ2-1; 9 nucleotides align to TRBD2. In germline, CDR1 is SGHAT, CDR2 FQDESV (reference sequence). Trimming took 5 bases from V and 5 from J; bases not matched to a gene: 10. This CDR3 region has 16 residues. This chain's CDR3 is CASSAQLAGRDNEQFF. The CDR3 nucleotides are TGTGCCAGCAGCGCCCAGCTAGCGGGGCGGGACAATGAGCAGTTCTTC.